This T cell receptor (beta chain) appears in the sequencing data of a study of monozygotic twins with inflammatory bowel disease (dated by TCRdb to about 2019). Context from the whole study: A total of some 28 monozygotic twin pairs were included in the full study, comprising nine German pairs (four IBD-concordant, five IBD-discordant) and 19 IBD-discordant Danish pairs. Disease-associated traits were sought mainly through comparisons between IBD patients and their genetically identical healthy co-twins within discordant pairs. Each individual had, on average, about 151 000 unique TCRalpha sequences and 181 000 unique TCRbeta sequences available for analysis.

Comments on this clonotype: This clone's antigen is unknown.

From each donor, a roughly 2.7 ml peripheral blood sample was drawn into PAXgene tubes and stored at -80 degrees C. Total RNA was isolated from whole blood with the PAXgene blood miRNA kit on an automated QIAcube, without T cell sorting. Peripheral blood from monozygotic twin pairs who were concordant or discordant for inflammatory bowel disease underwent deep TCRalpha and TCRbeta repertoire profiling using unique molecular barcoding. Smoking habits were recorded for all twin pairs, and each individual was classified as a current, former or never smoker. The germline V gene supplies CDR1 SGHTA and CDR2 FQGNSA. The CDR3 goes from the cysteine to the phenylalanine over 14 residues. Only the protein is on record. What the research found in general, with its limitations: No single strong signal or clonotype linked to IBD turned up in the results, so the idea that one exists was not supported. Because patients received different immunosuppressive treatments, the repertoires may have picked up extra background noise and variability between individuals. Measured by the inverse Simpson index, TCRbeta repertoire diversity was lower in IBD patients than in their healthy co-twins. Different T cell subtypes could not be distinguished in the analysis. No difference in repertoire similarity was observed between concordant and discordant twins, possibly owing to limited statistical power. Compared with healthy twins, IBD patients shared fewer clonotypes with other individuals, and the difference was most pronounced in patients with signs of disease activity.

Library preparation employed 5' RACE. For each TCR library, approximately 3,700 ng of total RNA was used. cDNA was synthesized with SMARTScribe reverse transcriptase in eight separate reactions per sample. During cDNA synthesis, template switching introduced unique molecular identifiers that contained a 6-nucleotide sample barcode. Two nested PCRs of about 16 and 10 cycles amplified the TCRalpha and TCRbeta cDNA, and bead purification followed each PCR. Before amplification, the cDNA was both treated with uracil DNA-glycosylase and purified with the QIAquick PCR purification kit. In the second PCR, Illumina TruSeq-compatible adapters and sample-specific barcodes were added. TapeStation and Qubit were used to check library quality and concentration, and 4 to 6 ng of each library was pooled. Sequencing of pooled libraries was carried out on an Illumina HiSeq2500 single-index Rapid Run using 2 x 100 bp reads and custom sequencing primers. In the authors' own workflow: MiGEC version 1.2.6 was used for UMI-based consensus assembly to correct PCR and sequencing errors. MiXCR version 2.1.1 handled V(D)J alignment, clonotype assembly and CDR3 extraction. To normalise gene usage, clonotype sharing and MAIT/NKT TCR abundance, the top 1000, 10 000 and 20 000 clonotypes in each sample were analysed. Diversity was computed as the inverse Simpson index with the vegan R package after downsampling to 27 000 UMIs. Paired Mann-Whitney U tests on discordant twin pairs were used, with Benjamini-Hochberg multiple-testing correction. Based on TCRdb reprocessing of the reads, there is one entry per CDR3 protein sequence, and DNA is missing. For this entry, the V and J calls and clone size follow TCRdb and not the study's own pipeline. The sample's table lists a count of about 330,000 distinct CDR3 sequences. Approximately 2% of the sample comes from the top ten.

The rearrangement combines TRBV7-2 with TRBJ2-3; TCRdb calls TRBD1, which cannot be checked without DNA. What was sequenced was blood. The receptor was isolated from a human donor with ulcerative colitis or Crohn's disease, or a healthy co-twin of an affected twin (not recorded which). CDR3 reads: CASSFRQARDTQYF.